This T cell receptor beta chain was captured in a study of blood T cell repertoires in COVID-19. Overall study: Donors in the United States, Italy and Spain gave samples during acute or convalescent COVID-19.

This clone showed up just once. Data came from immunoSEQ multiplex PCR; TCRdb stores just in-frame clones and leaves some out. The sample contains roughly 300,000 clones, 90% of which appear only once. The CDR3 is 15 amino acids. The germline CDR1 and CDR2 sequences are GTSNPN and SVGIG (reference sequence). Trimming at V came to 2 bases and at J to 4 bases, leaving 6 bases not matched to a gene. The study recruited people aged roughly 18 to 95 years across some 23 US areas. Clinical history reported by participants formed the basis on which cohorts were assigned. V is TRBV30 and J is TRBJ2-5, with 11 bases fitting TRBD1. The TCR comes from a woman in her 30s who had recovered from COVID-19. Specimen: PBMCs or T cells enriched from blood (not recorded which). CDR3 sequence: CAWSFRTGGRETQYF. The DNA for the CDR3 is TGTGCCTGGAGTTTCAGGACAGGGGGCAGAGAGACCCAGTACTTC.